This TCR beta chain was captured by sequencing in a study of cytomegalovirus exposure and HLA in healthy donors. Study-level points and caveats: The listing of about 150 TCR beta chains classed them as cytomegalovirus-associated. Reports credit the classifier with highly specific, highly sensitive diagnosis of cytomegalovirus status.

60 Vbeta and 13 Jbeta primers were used in PCR. Libraries were prepared by immunoSEQ multiplex PCR; TCRdb keeps only in-frame clonotypes and omits some of them. The repertoire holds about 190,000 clones, 75% to 90% seen once, with roughly 6.7% in the top ten. Concerning this clone: The target antigen is unknown.

V was cut by 4 bases and J by 4 bases, with 16 bases left in between. The CDR3 is 15 amino acids. Looked up from germline, CDR1 is SGHVS and CDR2 is FQNEAQ. The chain carries TRBV7-8 and TRBJ2-5, with D perhaps TRBD1 (6 bases). The clonotype was recovered from a man aged 35 to 55 in good health and CMV-seropositive. Sequences were obtained from PBMCs. The CDR3 here is CASSSTPGHRETQYF. CDR3 bases: TGTGCCAGCAGCTCCACACCGGGACATCGAGAGACCCAGTACTTC.